This is a list of T cell receptor beta chains from one sample in a study of CD8 T cells in Susac syndrome. MiXCR, applied by TCRdb to the immunoSEQ multiplex PCR reads, yields one record per CDR3 protein. The repertoire holds fewer than 200,000 distinct CDR3 sequences, with 85% to 95% as singletons. Source material: CD8+ T cells from PBMCs. The receptors shown here come from a human donor with multiple sclerosis. CDR3s include the opening cysteine and the closing phenylalanine or tryptophan. The order of the fields is D gene, V gene, J gene, CDR3 DNA, CDR3 protein. D genes are given only for firm matches.

D: TRBD1; V: TRBV9; J: TRBJ2-5; DNA: TGTGCCAGCAGCGGAGACAGGGGGCGCCGCGAGACCCAGTACTTC; CDR3: CASSGDRGRRETQYF
D: .; V: TRBV5-1; J: TRBJ2-6; DNA: TGCGCCAGCAGCTTATCCCTGTCCGGGGCCAACGTCCTGACTTTC; CDR3: CASSLSLSGANVLTF
D: .; V: TRBV29-1; J: TRBJ1-2; DNA: TGCAGCGTTGAGACCCAGGGGCCAAGTGGCTACACCTTC; CDR3: CSVETQGPSGYTF
D: TRBD2; V: TRBV29-1; J: TRBJ2-1; DNA: TGCAGTATACTAGCGGGAGGGTACAATGAGCAGTTCTTC; CDR3: CSILAGGYNEQFF
D: .; V: TRBV12-3/TRBV12-4; J: TRBJ1-3; DNA: TGTGCCAGCAGTTTTTACGACACCATATATTTT; CDR3: CASSFYDTIYF
D: .; V: TRBV7-8; J: TRBJ1-2; DNA: TGTGCCAGCAGCTTAGCCCGGGGTAGCCCTTACGGCTACACCTTC; CDR3: CASSLARGSPYGYTF
D: TRBD2; V: TRBV29-1; J: TRBJ2-1; DNA: TGCAGCGTTGAAGAGGACCCCGGATCTAGCGGGAGATTGGATGAGCAGTTCTTC; CDR3: CSVEEDPGSSGRLDEQFF
D: TRBD2; V: TRBV15; J: TRBJ2-3; DNA: TGTGCCACCAGCCCTAGCGGGGGGGCAGATACGCAGTATTTT; CDR3: CATSPSGGADTQYF
D: .; V: TRBV13; J: TRBJ1-1; DNA: TGTGCCAGCAGCTCCGAGGGGAGAAACCTGAACACTGAAGCTTTCTTT; CDR3: CASSSEGRNLNTEAFF
D: TRBD2; V: TRBV4-1; J: TRBJ2-7; DNA: TGCGCCAGCAGCCAAGTCTTAGCGGGCAGCTCCTACGAGCAGTACTTC; CDR3: CASSQVLAGSSYEQYF
D: TRBD1; V: TRBV20-1; J: TRBJ2-5; DNA: TGCAGTGCTCAGGGGGACAGGGGACAAGAGACCCAGTACTTC; CDR3: CSAQGDRGQETQYF
D: .; V: TRBV7-9; J: TRBJ1-1; DNA: TGTGCCAGCAGCCAAGGGGGGTTGGAAGCTTTCTTT; CDR3: CASSQGGLEAFF
D: TRBD2; V: TRBV5-1; J: TRBJ2-3; DNA: TGCGCCAGCAGCTTCGGGGACTACCCTGGGCTAAGCACAGATACGCAGTATTTT; CDR3: CASSFGDYPGLSTDTQYF